These T cell receptor beta chains were read from a single sample in a study of shared clonotypes between healthy human individuals. Generated by immunoSEQ multiplex PCR, the TCRdb table keeps only in-frame clones and is missing some. Of about 2.1 million clones listed, around 93% are singletons. The sequencing input was naive CD8+ T cells from PBMCs. The source is a man between 18 and 35 years old in good health. Some clones in this sample may be carry-over from other donors' samples. Both conserved end residues are part of each CDR3. The order of the fields is V gene, J gene, clone size, D gene, CDR3 protein, CDR3 DNA. D genes are given only for firm matches. Clone sizes are given selectively: once, few, many, or a class where the clone is expanded.

TRBV25-1	TRBJ2-1	-	TRBD1	CASSKKTGVYNEQFF	TGTGCCAGCAGTAAGAAGACAGGGGTCTACAATGAGCAGTTCTTC
TRBV27	TRBJ1-1	-	-	CASSFSRGGTEAFF	TGTGCCAGCAGTTTCTCTCGGGGCGGCACTGAAGCTTTCTTT
TRBV11-2	TRBJ1-2	-	-	CASSLDWRDGYTF	TGTGCCAGCAGCTTAGATTGGAGGGATGGCTACACCTTC
TRBV7-3	TRBJ2-3	-	TRBD2	CASSLTARLAGDDTQYF	TGTGCCAGCAGCTTAACCGCACGGCTAGCGGGAGATGATACGCAGTATTTT
TRBV28	TRBJ2-7	-	-	CASSFVTGRNEQYF	TGTGCCAGCAGTTTTGTGACAGGGAGGAACGAGCAGTACTTC
TRBV27	TRBJ2-7	-	-	CASSRQDRYEQYF	TGTGCCAGCAGTCGACAGGATCGCTACGAGCAGTACTTC
TRBV4-1	TRBJ2-1	-	-	CASSPRVNEQFF	TGCGCCAGCAGCCCCAGGGTAAATGAGCAGTTCTTC
TRBV5-6	TRBJ2-1	-	TRBD1	CASSQDRQGIDYNEQFF	TGTGCCAGCAGCCAGGACCGACAGGGGATTGACTACAATGAGCAGTTCTTC
TRBV5-6	TRBJ1-3	-	-	CASSLVGQGRGNTIYF	TGTGCCAGCAGCTTGGTCGGCCAGGGGAGAGGAAACACCATATATTTT
TRBV9	TRBJ2-1	-	-	CASSVEPYNEQFF	TGTGCCAGCAGCGTAGAGCCCTACAATGAGCAGTTCTTC
TRBV11-2	TRBJ2-6	once	TRBD1	CASSFPGQRTSGANVLTF	TGTGCCAGCAGCTTCCCGGGACAGAGAACCTCTGGGGCCAACGTCCTGACTTTC
TRBV29-1	TRBJ2-2	-	TRBD1	CSGQGAVGELFF	TGCAGCGGTCAGGGGGCGGTCGGGGAGCTGTTTTTT
TRBV29-1	TRBJ2-1	-	TRBD2	CSARSGGSNNEQFF	TGCAGCGCTAGGAGCGGGGGCAGTAACAATGAGCAGTTCTTC
TRBV15	TRBJ2-3	once	-	CATSRGQNTDTQYF	TGTGCCACCAGCAGGGGACAAAACACAGATACGCAGTATTTT
TRBV19	TRBJ2-7	-	-	CASSGGYEQYF	TGTGCCAGTAGTGGGGGTTACGAGCAGTACTTC
TRBV28	TRBJ2-5	-	-	CASASETQYF	TGTGCCAGCGCTTCGGAGACCCAGTACTTC
TRBV30	TRBJ2-2	-	-	CAWSRTANTGELFF	TGTGCCTGGAGCCGGACAGCGAACACCGGGGAGCTGTTTTTT
TRBV4-3	TRBJ2-4	-	-	CASSQDSVSKNIQYF	TGCGCCAGCAGCCAAGATAGTGTCTCCAAAAACATTCAGTACTTC
TRBV7-3	TRBJ2-1	-	-	CASSLTGAERSEQFF	TGTGCCAGCAGCTTAACCGGAGCGGAGAGGAGTGAGCAGTTCTTC
TRBV5-1	TRBJ2-3	-	TRBD2	CASSQRLAGVSDTQYF	TGCGCCAGCAGCCAAAGACTAGCGGGAGTGTCAGATACGCAGTATTTT
TRBV10-3	TRBJ2-5	-	TRBD1	CAISEGQGRWETQYF	TGTGCCATCAGTGAGGGACAGGGTCGTTGGGAGACCCAGTACTTC
TRBV9	TRBJ2-3	-	TRBD1	CASSVPGTGRSTDTQYF	TGTGCCAGCAGCGTACCCGGGACAGGGAGATCCACAGATACGCAGTATTTT
TRBV10-1	TRBJ1-1	-	-	CASSERGSLNTEAFF	TGCGCCAGCAGTGAGCGGGGCAGCCTGAACACTGAAGCTTTCTTT
TRBV7-6	TRBJ2-7	-	-	CASSPLGQSDEQYF	TGTGCCAGCAGCCCTTTAGGACAGTCGGACGAGCAGTACTTC
TRBV27	TRBJ2-6	-	-	CASSLRGSGANVLTF	TGTGCCAGCAGTCTTCGGGGCTCTGGGGCCAACGTCCTGACTTTC
TRBV11-3	TRBJ2-7	-	-	CASSFGVFYEQYF	TGTGCCAGCAGCTTCGGCGTCTTCTACGAGCAGTACTTC
TRBV5-6	TRBJ2-1	few	TRBD1	CASSLGAGGNEQFF	TGTGCCAGCAGCTTAGGGGCAGGGGGTAATGAGCAGTTCTTC
TRBV28	TRBJ2-3	-	-	CAIRQSDTQYF	TGTGCCATCCGCCAATCGGATACGCAGTATTTT
TRBV4-3	TRBJ2-1	-	TRBD2	CASSSLLAGGDNEQFF	TGCGCCAGCAGCTCCCTACTAGCGGGAGGGGACAATGAGCAGTTCTTC
TRBV28	TRBJ2-7	-	-	CASSFGESYEQYF	TGTGCCAGCAGTTTTGGCGAATCCTACGAGCAGTACTTC
TRBV5-4	TRBJ2-2	-	TRBD2	CASSRLADNTGELFF	TGTGCCAGCAGCAGACTAGCGGACAACACCGGGGAGCTGTTTTTT
TRBV5-8	TRBJ1-5	-	-	CASRPRSWRGGNQPQHF	TGTGCCAGCAGACCCCGGTCGTGGAGGGGAGGCAATCAGCCCCAGCATTTT
TRBV29-1	TRBJ2-1	-	TRBD2	CSAGTSGNEQFF	TGCAGCGCCGGGACTAGCGGGAATGAGCAGTTCTTC
TRBV30	TRBJ1-5	-	-	CAWEQGGNQPQHF	TGTGCCTGGGAACAGGGTGGCAATCAGCCCCAGCATTTT
TRBV6-5	TRBJ2-1	-	-	CASSVRIYNEQFF	TGTGCCAGCAGTGTCAGGATCTACAATGAGCAGTTCTTC
TRBV7-2	TRBJ1-3	-	-	CASTSRGSGNTIYF	TGTGCCAGCACCTCCAGGGGTTCTGGAAACACCATATATTTT
TRBV28	TRBJ2-7	-	-	CASRLRGSFSSYEQYF	TGTGCCAGCAGACTCAGGGGTAGCTTTAGCTCCTACGAGCAGTACTTC